This TCR beta chain was sequenced during a study of T cell responses to AZD1222 COVID-19 vaccine. Comments on this clone: Its target is not known.

TCRdb keeps only in-frame clones here, not all; method: immunoSEQ multiplex PCR. There are 150,000 to 200,000 clones in the sample; 88% occur only once, and roughly 26% lies in the top ten. CDR1 is MDHEN, CDR2 SYDVKM, per germline. The CDR3 contains 15 residues. Trimming left V 7 bases short and J 2 bases short, with 17 bases between. The study, taken as a whole, reports: Researchers took repertoire samples only after the peak T cell response had come. The span of vaccine-associated CD4 TCRs extended across spike, with dominance at 160-218 and 743-854. Spike-specific TCR breadth and depth were elevated following two AZD1222 doses. Seropositive AZD1222 recipients at baseline numbered only five or six.

The starting material was peripheral blood, obtained 28 days after the second AZD1222 dose. The chain is built from TRBV28 and TRBJ1-1; no reliable D call. This receptor was identified in an adult who received the AZD1222 COVID-19 vaccine. Here the CDR3 DNA reads TGTGCCAGCATCCATTCCAGGAGTGTCAACACTGAAGCTTTCTTT. Residues: CASIHSRSVNTEAFF. The full variable domain, completed using reference TRBV28 and TRBJ1-1, is DVKVTQSSRYLVKRTGEKVFLECVQDMDHENMFWYRQDPGLGLRLIYFSYDVKMKEKGDIPEGYSVSREKKERFSLILESASTNQTSMYLCASIHSRSVNTEAFFGQGTRLTVV.